This paragraph reports one TCR beta chain. This entry belongs to a study of blood T cell repertoires in COVID-19. Study details: COVID-19 samples collected from the United States, Italy and Spain covered acute and convalescent phases. T cells, B-cell-depleted T cells, or PBMCs provided the cDNA or gDNA that served as material.

In the original analysis: The assay estimated nucleated cells by amplifying reference gene primers. Sequencing used immunoSEQ multiplex PCR; TCRdb keeps in-frame clones, though not all of them. V and J calls and clone size are as listed in that table; D and trimming were resolved from the DNA. The table lists around 250,000 clones, around nine tenths of them singletons. The CDR3 has 14 amino acids. The germline CDR1 and CDR2 sequences are SGHAT and FQNNGV. Trimming shortened V by 0 bases and J by 7 bases, and 10 bases separated the two germline ends. The sequence was collected from a woman between 70 and 85 years old with active or convalescent COVID-19. The sequencing sample was made of peripheral blood. The J gene is TRBJ1-5, the V gene TRBV11-2; possibly TRBD1 for D (5 bases). The CDR3 DNA reads as TGTGCCAGCAGCTTAGATGGGGCGAGACAGCCCCAGCATTTT. It encodes CASSLDGARQPQHF.